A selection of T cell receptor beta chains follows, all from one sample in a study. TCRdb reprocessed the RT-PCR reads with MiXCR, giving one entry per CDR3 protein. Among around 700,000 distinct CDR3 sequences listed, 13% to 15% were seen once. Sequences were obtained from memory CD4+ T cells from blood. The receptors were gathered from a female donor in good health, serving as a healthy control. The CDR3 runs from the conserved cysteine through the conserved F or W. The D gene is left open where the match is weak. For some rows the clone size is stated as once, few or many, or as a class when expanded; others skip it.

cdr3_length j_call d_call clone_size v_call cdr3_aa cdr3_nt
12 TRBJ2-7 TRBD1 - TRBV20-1 CSAGGQGNEQYF TGCAGTGCTGGTGGACAGGGGAACGAGCAGTACTTC
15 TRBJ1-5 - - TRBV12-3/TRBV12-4 CASSLLRQSNQPQHF TGTGCCAGCAGTTTGTTAAGACAGAGCAATCAGCCCCAGCATTTT
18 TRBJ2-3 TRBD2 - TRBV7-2 CASSLSGTSGGAGDTQYF TGTGCCAGCAGTCTATCCGGGACTAGCGGGGGGGCCGGAGATACGCAGTATTTT
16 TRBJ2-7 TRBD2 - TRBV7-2 CASSLSDLAGGYEQYF TGTGCCAGCAGCTTAAGTGATCTAGCGGGAGGTTACGAGCAGTACTTC
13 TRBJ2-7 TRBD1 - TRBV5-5 CASSVDRAYEQYF TGTGCCAGCAGCGTCGACAGGGCCTACGAGCAGTACTTC
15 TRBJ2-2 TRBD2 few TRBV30 CACSGLAGGTGELFF TGTGCCTGTTCCGGACTAGCGGGCGGTACCGGGGAGCTGTTTTTT
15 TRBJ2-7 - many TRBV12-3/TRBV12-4 CASSLEPPKVSEQYF TGTGCCAGCAGTTTAGAGCCGCCCAAGGTCTCCGAGCAGTACTTC
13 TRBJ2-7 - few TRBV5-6 CASSLILSGEQYF TGTGCCAGCAGCTTGATCCTAAGCGGCGAGCAGTACTTC
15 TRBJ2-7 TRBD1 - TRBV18 CASSRPGQGFNEQYF TGTGCCAGCTCACGGCCGGGACAGGGGTTCAACGAGCAGTACTTC
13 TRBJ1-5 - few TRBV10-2 CASVDQFNQPQHF TGCGCCAGCGTAGACCAGTTCAATCAGCCCCAGCATTTT
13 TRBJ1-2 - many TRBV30 CAWTYGGAYGYTF TGTGCCTGGACCTACGGGGGTGCCTATGGCTACACCTTC
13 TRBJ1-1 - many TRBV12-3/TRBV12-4 CASSFKGSTEAFF TGTGCCAGCAGTTTCAAGGGGTCCACTGAAGCTTTCTTT
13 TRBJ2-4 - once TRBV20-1 CSAEAEAKNIQYF TGCAGTGCAGAGGCAGAAGCCAAAAACATTCAGTACTTC
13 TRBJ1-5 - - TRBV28 CASRNFGGQPQHF TGTGCCAGCAGAAACTTCGGGGGTCAGCCCCAGCATTTT
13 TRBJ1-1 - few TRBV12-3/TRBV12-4 CASSFRGVTEAFF TGTGCCAGCAGTTTTAGGGGTGTCACTGAAGCTTTCTTT
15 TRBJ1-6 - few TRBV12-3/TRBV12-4 CASSLRDSRNSPLHF TGTGCCAGCAGTTTAAGGGACTCCCGAAATTCACCCCTCCACTTT
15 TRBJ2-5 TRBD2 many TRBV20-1 CSARDPQRGRETQYF TGCAGTGCTAGAGATCCCCAGCGGGGGCGTGAGACCCAGTACTTC
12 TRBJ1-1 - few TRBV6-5 CASSSPLAEAFF TGTGCCAGCAGTTCCCCACTCGCTGAAGCTTTCTTT